The entry that follows covers one T cell receptor (beta chain) sequence. What it binds is not known. The source of the sample is a study of T-cell reconstitution after alpha-beta-depleted transplantation in children. V was pared by 10 bases and J by 2 bases, with 14 bases between. The CDR3 extends over 13 amino acids. General study findings and limits: Reportedly, alpha-beta T cells present about two months post-transplant originated from several hundred expanded clones of graft origin. Newly generated T cells supplied most T-cell counts and diversity one year post-transplant. Recipient T cells and thymic progenitors that survived gave rise to the high TCRbeta diversity observed at day 60 in some patients.

Library preparation (for TCRbeta) was performed with unique molecular identifiers. TCRdb analysed the PCR reads with MiXCR anew, one entry per CDR3 protein. The sample lists 200,000 to 250,000 distinct CDR3 sequences, around 8.4% seen once, with less than 40% in the top ten. The chain recombines TRBV12-3 or TRBV12-4 with TRBJ1-1, with D hard to call. Here the sequenced sample was PBMCs, mostly from graft donor cells, taken 360 days after TCRalphabeta/CD19-depleted stem cell transplant. The sequence was collected from a male patient aged 2 to 9 who had a stem cell transplant for acute myeloid leukemia, so the T cells may come from the graft donor. CDR3 sequence (DNA): TGTGCCACCTTAGAAATGGGCAACACTGAAGCTTTCTTT. Translation: CATLEMGNTEAFF.